One and the same sample provided the 25 T cell receptor beta chains below, sequenced in a study of T cell responses to AZD1222 COVID-19 vaccine. Sequencing was performed with immunoSEQ multiplex PCR; in TCRdb, only in-frame clones are kept and a portion is missing. This table has about 140,000 clones, roughly 92% appearing once. The specimen was peripheral blood, collected on day 0 of AZD1222 vaccination. The origin of the receptors is an adult in good health.

The chain links TRBV5-1 to TRBJ2-5; D unclear. Looked up from germline, CDR1 is SGHRS and CDR2 is YFSETQ. The CDR3 extends over 14 amino acids. The ends were cut back, 0 bases at V and 4 bases at J, with 10 bases in the middle. CDR3 nucleotide sequence: TGCGCCAGCAGCTTGGCCCCGTTGCGAGAGACCCAGTACTTC. It is translated as CASSLAPLRETQYF.

In this sample, this clone turned up once. This chain joins TRBV5-1 and TRBJ1-2, with TRBD1 matching over 8 bases. The junction had 11 bases not matched to a gene; V was cut back by 3 bases and J by 7 bases. Germline V gene sequence: CDR1 SGHRS, CDR2 YFSETQ. This CDR3 comprises 15 residues. The CDR3 here is CASSSPGQESFGYTF. As DNA, the CDR3 is TGCGCCAGCAGCTCCCCGGGACAGGAGTCTTTTGGCTACACCTTC. Complete variable domain (other parts from reference TRBV5-1 and TRBJ1-2): KAGVTQTPRYLIKTRGQQVTLSCSPISGHRSVSWYQQTPGQGLQFLFEYFSETQRNKGNFPGRFSGRQFSNSRSEMNVSTLELGDSALYLCASSSPGQESFGYTFGSGTRLTVV.

The genes are TRBV5-1 and TRBJ1-4; TRBD1 might be the D (6 bases). The CDR3 length is 16 residues. Germline V lookup: CDR1 SGHRS, CDR2 YFSETQ. Trimming removed 3 bases at V and 0 bases at J, with 12 bases between. The CDR3 sequence: CASSWAEGATNEKLFF. The CDR3 DNA is TGCGCCAGCAGCTGGGCCGAGGGGGCAACTAATGAAAAACTGTTTTTT.

This clone was counted once. The genes are TRBV19 and TRBJ2-5, with D perhaps being TRBD1 or TRBD2 (6 bases each). V was shortened by 3 bases and J by 8 bases, with 16 bases between the two germline ends. The CDR3 totals 14 residues. CDR1 is LNHDA, CDR2 SQIVND, per germline (reference sequence). CDR3 bases: TGTGCCAGTAGTATCAGGGAAGGGGGAGGAACCCAGTACTTC. Translated: CASSIREGGGTQYF.

The V call is TRBV4-1, the J call TRBJ1-1; D unresolved. V lost 10 bases to trimming and J lost 2 bases, with 14 bases between them. Germline V gene sequence: CDR1 MGHRA, CDR2 YSYEKL. The CDR3 loop spans 13 amino acids. The chain's CDR3 is CATTGRDNTEAFF. The CDR3 DNA sequence: TGCGCCACCACTGGGCGGGATAACACTGAAGCTTTCTTT.

This clone was seen just once. The CDR3 nucleotides are TGTGCCAGCAGCCAAGGACTAGCGGGACTGAATGAGCAGTTCTTC. Amino acid sequence: CASSQGLAGLNEQFF. The chain combines TRBV3-1 (or the pseudogene TRBV3-2) with TRBJ2-1; 11 bases are a match to TRBD2. This CDR3 has 15 residues. V lost 1 base and J lost 7; bases outside the gene matches: 3. The germline CDR1 and CDR2 sequences are LGHDT and YNNKEL (reference sequence).

The rearrangement links TRBV29-1 to TRBJ2-3; weak D call: TRBD1 (6 bases). Germline V lookup: CDR1 SQVTM, CDR2 ANQGSEA. The V gene lost 8 bases and the J gene lost 8 bases, with 20 bases spanning the gap. The CDR3 runs 13 residues. DNA for the CDR3: TGCAGCTCATCTTTCGGGACATCGGGTACGCAGTATTTT. Translating it yields CSSSFGTSGTQYF.

The J gene is TRBJ1-3, the V gene TRBV4-1; tentative D call: TRBD1 (5 bases). V lost 4 bases, J lost 1 base, and 11 bases lay in between. The CDR3 is 15 amino acids. Germline CDR1 and CDR2: MGHRA and YSYEKL. CDR3 amino acids: CASSRGRLSGNTIYF. The CDR3 DNA reads TGCGCCAGCAGCCGGGGACGGCTGTCTGGAAACACCATATATTTT.

The V gene is TRBV7-8, the J gene TRBJ1-2; no definite D call. With 0 bases removed from V and 2 bases from J, the gap between germline ends came to 4 bases. CDR3 length equals 13 residues. Germline CDR1 reads SGHVS; CDR2 reads FQNEAQ. The CDR3 DNA reads as TGTGCCAGCAGCTTAGCGGTGAACTATGGCTACACCTTC. This sequence encodes CASSLAVNYGYTF.

The chain recombines TRBV6-5 with TRBJ1-1, with a weak D call TRBD1 (5 bases). This CDR3 has 13 residues. V dropped 6 bases and J dropped 7 bases, with 15 bases sitting between them. CDR1 and CDR2 from the germline V gene are MNHEY and SVGAGI. The CDR3 reads CASSLGGQGEAFF. The CDR3 DNA reads TGTGCCAGCAGCCTAGGTGGGCAGGGTGAAGCTTTCTTT.

This chain joins TRBV5-4 and TRBJ1-1; D gene unclear. The CDR3 has 12 residues. V shed 4 bases and J shed 2 bases, with 6 bases lying between them. Germline loops: CDR1 SGHNT, CDR2 YYREEE (reference sequence). The CDR3: CASSPVNTEAFF. The DNA for the CDR3 is TGTGCCAGCAGCCCCGTTAACACTGAAGCTTTCTTT. The complete variable domain, with remaining parts taken from reference TRBV5-4 and TRBJ1-1, reads ETGVTQSPTHLIKTRGQQVTLRCSSQSGHNTVSWYQQALGQGPQFIFQYYREEENGRGNFPPRFSGLQFPNYSSELNVNALELDDSALYLCASSPVNTEAFFGQGTRLTVV.

The gene calls are TRBV7-9 and TRBJ1-4; 7 nucleotides match TRBD1. The CDR3 runs 16 residues. V was pared by 1 base and J by 4 bases, with 6 bases of the junction left unmatched. Germline lookup yields CDR1 SEHNR and CDR2 FQNEAQ (reference sequence). CDR3 region: CASSLVPAGGNEKLFF. In DNA, the CDR3 is TGTGCCAGCAGCTTAGTGCCCGCAGGGGGTAATGAAAAACTGTTTTTT.

This CDR3 reads CASRPGLGQETQYF. The CDR3 region has the DNA TGTGCCAGCAGACCAGGGTTAGGACAAGAGACCCAGTACTTC. The chain uses TRBV6-6 and TRBJ2-5, with D possibly being TRBD1 (5 bases). Deletions cut 6 bases from V and 2 bases from J, with 13 bases between. The CDR3 totals 14 residues. Per germline, CDR1 MNHNY and CDR2 SVGAGI (reference sequence).

V usage is TRBV28 and J usage is TRBJ1-1; the D gene is possibly TRBD1 (6 bases). CDR1 and CDR2 from the germline V gene are MDHEN and SYDVKM. Trimming stripped 5 bases from V and 0 bases from J, with 13 bases between. CDR3 size: 15 residues. The chain's CDR3 is CASSPHGQLNTEAFF. The CDR3 bases are TGTGCCAGCAGTCCACACGGACAGCTGAACACTGAAGCTTTCTTT.

This chain links TRBV5-4 with TRBJ2-3, with D unresolved. There are 14 residues in the CDR3. Germline V gene sequence: CDR1 SGHNT, CDR2 YYREEE (reference sequence). With 0 bases removed from V and 2 bases from J, the gap between germline ends came to 7 bases. The CDR3 DNA reads as TGTGCCAGCAGCTTGGGACTGCCCACAGATACGCAGTATTTT. Translation gives CASSLGLPTDTQYF.

The genes are TRBV2 and TRBJ2-4; D is possibly TRBD1 or TRBD2 (6 bases each). CDR3 length: 15 amino acids. Trimming removed 3 bases at V and 2 bases at J, with 11 bases between. The germline V gene encodes CDR1 SNHLY and CDR2 FYNNEI. CDR3 sequence: CASSDGGRSKNIQYF. Here the CDR3 DNA reads TGTGCCAGCAGTGACGGGGGCCGGTCCAAAAACATTCAGTACTTC.

This clone was counted a single time. The gene calls are TRBV5-4 and TRBJ1-2; the match to TRBD1 covers 9 bases. Per germline, CDR1 SGHNT and CDR2 YYREEE (reference sequence). The CDR3 contains 15 residues. With 0 bases clipped from V and 9 bases from J, the junction kept 9 bases outside the gene matches. DNA of the CDR3: TGTGCCAGCAGCTTGGCCGGGGACAGGGTCCTTCGCTACACCTTC. Amino acid sequence: CASSLAGDRVLRYTF.

CDR3: CASSHPGQGNSYEQYF. The CDR3 DNA reads TGTGCCAGCAGCCATCCAGGACAGGGGAACTCCTACGAGCAGTACTTC. This sequence joins TRBV5-4 and TRBJ2-7, with TRBD1 matching over 9 bases. This CDR3 region has 16 residues. The junction had 8 bases not matched to a gene; V was cut back by 4 bases and J by 0 bases. Germline values: CDR1 SGHNT, CDR2 YYREEE (reference sequence).

The rearrangement links TRBV5-1 to TRBJ2-7, with D maybe TRBD1 (6 bases). Deletions cut 1 base from V and 0 bases from J, with 8 bases between. Germline V gives CDR1 SGHRS, CDR2 YFSETQ. CDR3 length: 14 residues. This CDR3 reads CASSLTGSSYEQYF. For the CDR3, the DNA is TGCGCCAGCAGCTTGACAGGGAGCTCCTACGAGCAGTACTTC. Using reference TRBV5-1 and TRBJ2-7 for the parts outside the CDR3, the full variable domain is KAGVTQTPRYLIKTRGQQVTLSCSPISGHRSVSWYQQTPGQGLQFLFEYFSETQRNKGNFPGRFSGRQFSNSRSEMNVSTLELGDSALYLCASSLTGSSYEQYFGPGTRLTVT.

This clone was picked up a small number of times. The chain employs TRBV11-3 and TRBJ2-3; no reliable D call. Germline values: CDR1 SGHNT, CDR2 YENEEA. Trimming pared 0 bases from V and 4 bases from J, leaving 5 bases between. CDR3 length: 13 amino acids. CDR3 protein: CASSLDQADTQYF. CDR3 bases: TGTGCCAGCAGCTTAGATCAGGCAGATACGCAGTATTTT.

J is TRBJ1-4 and V is TRBV6-5; 7 nucleotides match TRBD1. The CDR3 runs to 15 residues. Germline V gives CDR1 MNHEY, CDR2 SVGAGI. V was clipped by 8 bases and J by 3 bases; unmatched bases: 9. This chain's CDR3 is CASAELDRSNEKLFF. The CDR3, as DNA: TGTGCCAGCGCAGAGCTGGACAGGTCTAATGAAAAACTGTTTTTT.

This chain connects TRBV7-6 to TRBJ1-1, with D perhaps matching TRBD1 (5 bases). Looked up from germline, CDR1 is SGHVS and CDR2 is FNYEAQ. The CDR3 is 15 residues long. V was clipped by 7 bases and J by 0 bases, with 15 bases between them. CDR3 sequence reads: CASNNGGSMNTEAFF. CDR3 bases: TGTGCCAGCAACAACGGGGGATCCATGAACACTGAAGCTTTCTTT.

The V gene is TRBV5-4, the J gene TRBJ2-7; 7 bases map to TRBD1. Germline values: CDR1 SGHNT, CDR2 YYREEE (reference sequence). V was clipped by 0 bases and J by 2 bases; unmatched bases: 5. CDR3 length equals 15 residues. The DNA of the CDR3 is TGTGCCAGCAGCTTGGGAGGGGGCCAAACCTACGAGCAGTACTTC. It is translated as CASSLGGGQTYEQYF. The full variable domain, its missing parts supplied by reference TRBV5-4 and TRBJ2-7, is ETGVTQSPTHLIKTRGQQVTLRCSSQSGHNTVSWYQQALGQGPQFIFQYYREEENGRGNFPPRFSGLQFPNYSSELNVNALELDDSALYLCASSLGGGQTYEQYFGPGTRLTVT.

V usage is TRBV6-5 and J usage is TRBJ2-2, with no clear D. The CDR3 runs 13 residues. From germline, CDR1 is MNHEY and CDR2 SVGAGI. V lost 3 bases to trimming and J lost 6 bases, with 8 bases between them. Written as DNA, the CDR3 is TGTGCCAGCAGTTATACCAGCGCCGGGGAGCTGTTTTTT. Protein sequence: CASSYTSAGELFF.

V is TRBV25-1 and J is TRBJ2-7; D is perhaps TRBD1 (6 bases). Germline V gives CDR1 MGHDK, CDR2 SYGVNS. This CDR3 has 16 amino acids. Trimming shortened V by 4 bases and J by 0 bases, and 16 bases separated the two germline ends. For the CDR3, the DNA is TGTGCCAGCAGTGGAGTACCGGGACATAACTCCTACGAGCAGTACTTC. Amino acids: CASSGVPGHNSYEQYF.